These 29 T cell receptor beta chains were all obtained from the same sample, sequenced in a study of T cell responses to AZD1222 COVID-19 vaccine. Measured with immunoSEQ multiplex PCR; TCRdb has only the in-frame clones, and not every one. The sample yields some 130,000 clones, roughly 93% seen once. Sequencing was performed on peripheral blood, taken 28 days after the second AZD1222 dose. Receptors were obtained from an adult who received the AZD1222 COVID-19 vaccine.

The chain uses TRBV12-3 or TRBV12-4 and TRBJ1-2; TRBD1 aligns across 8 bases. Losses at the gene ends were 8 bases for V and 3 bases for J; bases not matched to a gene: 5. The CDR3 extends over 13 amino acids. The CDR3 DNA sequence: TGTGCCAGCTTCAGGGGGCGATACTATGGCTACACCTTC. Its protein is CASFRGRYYGYTF.

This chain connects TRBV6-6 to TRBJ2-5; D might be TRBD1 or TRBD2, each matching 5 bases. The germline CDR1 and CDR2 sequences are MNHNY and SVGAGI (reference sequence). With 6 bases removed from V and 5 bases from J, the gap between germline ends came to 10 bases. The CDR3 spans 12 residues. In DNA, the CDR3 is TGTGCCAGCAGCTGGGGGTTGGAGACCCAGTACTTC. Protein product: CASSWGLETQYF.

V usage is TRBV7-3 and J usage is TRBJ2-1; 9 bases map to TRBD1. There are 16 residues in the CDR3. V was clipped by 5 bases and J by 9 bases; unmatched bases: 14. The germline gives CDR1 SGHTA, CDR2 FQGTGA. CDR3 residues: CASSRTPDRGTTEQFF. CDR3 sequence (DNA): TGTGCCAGCAGCCGAACCCCGGACAGGGGCACAACTGAGCAGTTCTTC.

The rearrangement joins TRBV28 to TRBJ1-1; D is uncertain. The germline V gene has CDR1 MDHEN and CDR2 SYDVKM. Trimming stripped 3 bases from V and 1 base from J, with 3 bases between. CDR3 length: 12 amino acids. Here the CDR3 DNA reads TGTGCCAGCAGTTTCCAGAACACTGAAGCTTTCTTT. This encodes CASSFQNTEAFF.

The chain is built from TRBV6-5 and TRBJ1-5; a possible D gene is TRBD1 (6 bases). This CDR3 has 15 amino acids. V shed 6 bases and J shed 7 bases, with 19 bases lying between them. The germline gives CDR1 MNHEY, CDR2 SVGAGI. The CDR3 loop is CASSSDSLGKQPQHF. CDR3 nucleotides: TGTGCCAGCAGCTCGGACAGCCTTGGAAAGCAGCCCCAGCATTTT.

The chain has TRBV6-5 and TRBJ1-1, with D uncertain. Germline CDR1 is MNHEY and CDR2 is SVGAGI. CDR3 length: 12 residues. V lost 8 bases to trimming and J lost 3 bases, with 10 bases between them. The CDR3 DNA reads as TGTGCCAGCCTCCAGCCCGACACTGAAGCTTTCTTT. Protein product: CASLQPDTEAFF.

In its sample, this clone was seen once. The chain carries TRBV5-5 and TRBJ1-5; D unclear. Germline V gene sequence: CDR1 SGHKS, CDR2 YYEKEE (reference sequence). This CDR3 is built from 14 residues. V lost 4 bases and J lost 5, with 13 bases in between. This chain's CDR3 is CASSTDRWDQPQHF. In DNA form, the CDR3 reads TGTGCCAGCAGCACCGACCGGTGGGATCAGCCCCAGCATTTT.

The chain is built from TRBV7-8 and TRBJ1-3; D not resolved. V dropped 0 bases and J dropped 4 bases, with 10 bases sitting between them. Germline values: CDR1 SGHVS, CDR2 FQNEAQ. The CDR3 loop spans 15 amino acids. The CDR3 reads CASSLAAGWGNTIYF. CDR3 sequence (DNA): TGTGCCAGCAGCTTAGCTGCGGGTTGGGGAAACACCATATATTTT.

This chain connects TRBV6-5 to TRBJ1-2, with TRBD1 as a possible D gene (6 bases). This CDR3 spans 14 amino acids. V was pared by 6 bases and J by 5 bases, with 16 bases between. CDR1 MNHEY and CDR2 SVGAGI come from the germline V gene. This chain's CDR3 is CASRNLTGVYGYTF. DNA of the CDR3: TGTGCCAGCAGGAATCTGACAGGAGTTTATGGCTACACCTTC.

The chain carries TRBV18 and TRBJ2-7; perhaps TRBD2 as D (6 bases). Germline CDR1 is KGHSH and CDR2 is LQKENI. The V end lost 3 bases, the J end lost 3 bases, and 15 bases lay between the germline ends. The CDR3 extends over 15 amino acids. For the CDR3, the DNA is TGTGCCAGCTCACCGGGCCCTAGCGTTCACTACGAGCAGTACTTC. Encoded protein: CASSPGPSVHYEQYF.

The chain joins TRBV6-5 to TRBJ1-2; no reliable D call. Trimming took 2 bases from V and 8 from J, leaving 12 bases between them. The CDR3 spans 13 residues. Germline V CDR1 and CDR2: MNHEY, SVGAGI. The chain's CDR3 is CASSYGTRRGYTF. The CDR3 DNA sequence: TGTGCCAGCAGTTACGGCACGAGACGGGGCTACACCTTC.

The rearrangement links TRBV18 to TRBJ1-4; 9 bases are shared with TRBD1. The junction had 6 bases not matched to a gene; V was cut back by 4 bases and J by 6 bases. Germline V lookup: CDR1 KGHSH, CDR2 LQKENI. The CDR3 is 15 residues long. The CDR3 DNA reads TGTGCCAGCTCACTCGGACAGGGGCGGGATGAAAAACTGTTTTTT. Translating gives CASSLGQGRDEKLFF.

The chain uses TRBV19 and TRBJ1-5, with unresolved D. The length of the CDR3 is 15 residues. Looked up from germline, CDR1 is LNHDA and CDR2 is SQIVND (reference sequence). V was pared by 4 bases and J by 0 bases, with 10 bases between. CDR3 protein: CASSKWTDSNQPQHF. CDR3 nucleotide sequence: TGTGCCAGTAGTAAGTGGACGGATAGCAATCAGCCCCAGCATTTT.

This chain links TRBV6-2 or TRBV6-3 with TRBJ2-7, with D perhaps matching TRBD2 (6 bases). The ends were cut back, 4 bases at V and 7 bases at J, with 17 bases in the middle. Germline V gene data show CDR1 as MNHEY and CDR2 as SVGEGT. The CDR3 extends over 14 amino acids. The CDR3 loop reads CASSSSIAGREQYF. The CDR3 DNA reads TGTGCCAGCAGTTCGTCTATCGCGGGGCGGGAGCAGTACTTC.

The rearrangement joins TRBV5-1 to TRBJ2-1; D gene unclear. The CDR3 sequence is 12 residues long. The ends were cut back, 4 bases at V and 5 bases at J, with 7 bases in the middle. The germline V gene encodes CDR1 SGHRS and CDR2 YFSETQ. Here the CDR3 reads CASSLADNEQFF. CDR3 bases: TGCGCCAGCAGCCTCGCCGACAATGAGCAGTTCTTC.

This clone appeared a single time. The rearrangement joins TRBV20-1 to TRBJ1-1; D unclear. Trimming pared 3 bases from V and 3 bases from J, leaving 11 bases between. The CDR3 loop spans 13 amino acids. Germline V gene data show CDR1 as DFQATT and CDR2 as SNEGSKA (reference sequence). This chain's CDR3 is CSASNSRYTEAFF. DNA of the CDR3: TGCAGTGCTAGTAACTCTAGGTACACTGAAGCTTTCTTT.

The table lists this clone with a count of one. Here the CDR3 reads CASSLDRNYGYTF. In DNA, the CDR3 is TGTGCCAGCTCACTGGACAGGAACTATGGCTACACCTTC. This chain links TRBV18 with TRBJ1-2; 7 nucleotides match TRBD1. The CDR3 spans 13 residues. Germline V CDR1 and CDR2: KGHSH, LQKENI. V gave up 4 bases and J gave up 2 bases; unmatched junction bases: 1.

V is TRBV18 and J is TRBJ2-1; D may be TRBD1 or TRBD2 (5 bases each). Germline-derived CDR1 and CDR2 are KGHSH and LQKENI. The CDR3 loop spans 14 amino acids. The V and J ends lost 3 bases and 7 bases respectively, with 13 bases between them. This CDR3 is CASSPGVSLNEQFF. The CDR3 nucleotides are TGTGCCAGCTCACCGGGGGTGTCCCTAAATGAGCAGTTCTTC.

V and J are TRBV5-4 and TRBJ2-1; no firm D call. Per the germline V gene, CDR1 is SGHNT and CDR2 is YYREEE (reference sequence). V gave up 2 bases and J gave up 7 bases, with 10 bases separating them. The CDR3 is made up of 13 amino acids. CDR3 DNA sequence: TGTGCCAGCAGCTTTTCAGGTCGGAATGAGCAGTTCTTC. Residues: CASSFSGRNEQFF.

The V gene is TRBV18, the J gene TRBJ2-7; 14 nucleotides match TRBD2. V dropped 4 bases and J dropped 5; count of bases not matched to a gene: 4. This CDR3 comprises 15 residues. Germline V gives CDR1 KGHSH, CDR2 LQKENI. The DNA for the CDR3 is TGTGCCAGCTCACGGGGACTAGCGGGGGAGGACGAGCAGTACTTC. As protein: CASSRGLAGEDEQYF. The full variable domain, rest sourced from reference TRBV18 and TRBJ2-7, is NAGVMQNPRHLVRRRGQEARLRCSPMKGHSHVYWYRQLPEEGLKFMVYLQKENIIDESGMPKERFSAEFPKEGPSILRIQQVVRGDSAAYFCASSRGLAGEDEQYFGPGTRLTVT.

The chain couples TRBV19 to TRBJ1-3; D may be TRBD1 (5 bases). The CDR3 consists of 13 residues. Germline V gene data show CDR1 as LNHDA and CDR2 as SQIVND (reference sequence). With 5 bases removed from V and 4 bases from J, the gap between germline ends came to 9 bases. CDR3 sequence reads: CASSSQGGNTIYF. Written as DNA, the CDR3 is TGTGCCAGTAGTTCCCAGGGAGGAAACACCATATATTTT. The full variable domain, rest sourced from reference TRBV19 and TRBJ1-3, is DGGITQSPKYLFRKEGQNVTLSCEQNLNHDAMYWYRQDPGQGLRLIYYSQIVNDFQKGDIAEGYSVSREKKESFPLTVTSAQKNPTAFYLCASSSQGGNTIYFGEGSWLTVV.

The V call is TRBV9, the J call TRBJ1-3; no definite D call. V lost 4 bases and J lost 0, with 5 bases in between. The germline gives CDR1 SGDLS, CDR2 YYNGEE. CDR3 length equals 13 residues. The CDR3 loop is CASSPNSGNTIYF. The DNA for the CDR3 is TGTGCCAGCAGCCCAAACTCTGGAAACACCATATATTTT. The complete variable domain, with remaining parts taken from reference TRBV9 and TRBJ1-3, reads DSGVTQTPKHLITATGQRVTLRCSPRSGDLSVYWYQQSLDQGLQFLIQYYNGEERAKGNILERFSAQQFPDLHSELNLSSLELGDSALYFCASSPNSGNTIYFGEGSWLTVV.

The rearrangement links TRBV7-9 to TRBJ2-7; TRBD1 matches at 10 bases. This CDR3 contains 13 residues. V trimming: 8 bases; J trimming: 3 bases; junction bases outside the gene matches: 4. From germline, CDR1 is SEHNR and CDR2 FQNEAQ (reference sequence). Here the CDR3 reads CASQWTGGYEQYF. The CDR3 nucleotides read TGTGCCAGCCAGTGGACAGGGGGCTACGAGCAGTACTTC.

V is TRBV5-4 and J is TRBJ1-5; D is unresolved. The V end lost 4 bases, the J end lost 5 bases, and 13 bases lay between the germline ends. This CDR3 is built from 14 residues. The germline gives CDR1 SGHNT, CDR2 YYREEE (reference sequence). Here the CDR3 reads CASSQTRIHQPQHF. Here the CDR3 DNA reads TGTGCCAGCAGCCAGACACGCATACATCAGCCCCAGCATTTT.

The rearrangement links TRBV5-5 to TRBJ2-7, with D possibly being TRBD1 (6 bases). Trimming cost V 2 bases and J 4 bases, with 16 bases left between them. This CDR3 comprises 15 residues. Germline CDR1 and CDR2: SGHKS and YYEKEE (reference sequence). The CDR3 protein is CASSFLRTESYEQYF. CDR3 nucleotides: TGTGCCAGCAGCTTTCTGAGGACAGAGAGTTACGAGCAGTACTTC.

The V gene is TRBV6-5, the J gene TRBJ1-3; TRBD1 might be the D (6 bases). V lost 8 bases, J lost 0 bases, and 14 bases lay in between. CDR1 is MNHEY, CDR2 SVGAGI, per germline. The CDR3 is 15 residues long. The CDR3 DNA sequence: TGTGCCAGCTCCCACAGGGACTCCTCTGGAAACACCATATATTTT. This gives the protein CASSHRDSSGNTIYF.

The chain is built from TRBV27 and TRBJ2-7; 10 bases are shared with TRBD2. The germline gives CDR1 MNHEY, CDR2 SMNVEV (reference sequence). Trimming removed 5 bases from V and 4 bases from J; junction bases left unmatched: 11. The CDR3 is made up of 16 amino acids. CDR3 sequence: CASSITPGLALYEQYF. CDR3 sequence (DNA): TGTGCCAGCAGTATTACACCGGGACTAGCGTTGTACGAGCAGTACTTC.

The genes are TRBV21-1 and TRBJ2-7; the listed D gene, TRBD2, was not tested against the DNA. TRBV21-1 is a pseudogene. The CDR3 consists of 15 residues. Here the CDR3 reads CASSKALRSFYEQYF. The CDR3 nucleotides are TGTGCCAGCAGCAAAGCTCTAAGGAGTTTCTACGAGCAGTACTTC.

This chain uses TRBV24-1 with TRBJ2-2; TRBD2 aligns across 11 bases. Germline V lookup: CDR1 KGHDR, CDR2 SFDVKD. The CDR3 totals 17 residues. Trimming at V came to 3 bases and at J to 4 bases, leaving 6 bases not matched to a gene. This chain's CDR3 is CATSDPGTSGSTGELFF. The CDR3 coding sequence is TGTGCCACCAGTGATCCCGGGACTAGCGGCTCCACCGGGGAGCTGTTTTTT.